These 24 T cell receptor beta chains originate from one sample sequenced in a study of blood T cells in healthy people across ages. PCR was performed a second time for about 7 to 12 cycles using a sample-barcoded 5' primer and a J-beta primer mix. TCRdb recomputed calls from the 5' RACE reads with MiXCR, one row per CDR3 protein. The table includes over 1.5 million distinct CDR3 sequences, around 48% detected once. Sequenced sample: blood. The receptors shown here come from a woman aged 40 to 50 in good health.

This clonotype was seen a handful of times. This chain uses TRBV11-2 with TRBJ2-7; 10 nucleotides line up with TRBD1. Trimming removed 2 bases from V and 3 bases from J; junction bases left unmatched: 10. This CDR3 region has 17 residues. Germline V lookup: CDR1 SGHAT, CDR2 FQNNGV. The CDR3, as DNA: TGTGCCAGCAGCTTATCGACCGGGACAGGGGCTGTCTACGAGCAGTACTTC. As protein: CASSLSTGTGAVYEQYF.

This clonotype has just a few counts. V and J are TRBV10-3 and TRBJ2-7; the D is unclear. Trimming cost V 2 bases and J 6 bases, with 14 bases left between them. The germline V gene has CDR1 ENHRY and CDR2 SYGVKD. The CDR3 has 14 amino acids. CDR3: CAISEVIGASEQYF. The CDR3, as DNA: TGTGCCATCAGTGAGGTCATAGGAGCAAGCGAGCAGTACTTC.

As regards this clonotype: Mismatch with germline at one junction end may stem from a read error. This sequence joins TRBV6-2 or TRBV6-3 and TRBJ2-1; TRBD2 matches at 8 bases. In germline, CDR1 is MNHEY, CDR2 SVGEGT. The length of the CDR3 is 16 residues. The CDR3 sequence is CAGSYYRAGAPGEQFF. CDR3 DNA sequence: TGTGCCGGCAGTTACTATCGAGCGGGGGCCCCAGGGGAGCAGTTCTTC.

The chain uses TRBV11-2 and TRBJ2-5; D gene ambiguous. The ends were cut back, 1 base at V and 11 bases at J, with 23 bases in the middle. In germline, CDR1 is SGHAT, CDR2 FQNNGV. The CDR3 length is 16 residues. CDR3 in amino acids: CASSLAYHKLYNEQYF. DNA for the CDR3: TGTGCCAGCAGCTTAGCGTACCATAAACTCTACAATGAGCAGTACTTC.

The chain recombines TRBV5-1 with TRBJ2-3, with 7 nucleotides matching TRBD1. With 6 bases clipped from V and 2 bases from J, the junction kept 9 bases outside the gene matches. In germline, CDR1 is SGHRS, CDR2 YFSETQ. CDR3 length: 15 amino acids. The CDR3 coding sequence is TGCGCCAGCACTCTACGAGACAGGGCCACAGATACGCAGTATTTT. It is translated as CASTLRDRATDTQYF.

The V and J genes are TRBV27 and TRBJ2-5; 13 nucleotides line up with TRBD2. Germline V gene data show CDR1 as MNHEY and CDR2 as SMNVEV (reference sequence). The CDR3 runs 18 residues. J gave up 1 base and V 5 bases, and 10 bases lay outside the gene matches. The CDR3 protein is CASSPRLAGGKGQETQYF. The DNA for the CDR3 is TGTGCCAGCAGTCCTCGACTAGCGGGGGGCAAGGGCCAAGAGACCCAGTACTTC.

The table lists this clonotype with many counts. CDR3 in DNA: TGCAGTGCGAACCTCGGGGGGGCCTACGAGCAGTACTTC. It encodes CSANLGGAYEQYF. The chain couples TRBV20-1 to TRBJ2-7, with 8 bases that match TRBD2. J lost 2 bases, V lost 6 bases, and 6 bases had no gene match. Germline V CDR1 and CDR2: DFQATT, SNEGSKA (reference sequence). This CDR3 has 13 amino acids.

This clonotype was seen a few times. The chain uses TRBV6-5 and TRBJ2-1, with 7 nucleotides matching TRBD1. The CDR3 has 15 amino acids. V shed 6 bases and J 5 bases; nucleotides not matched to a gene: 10. CDR1 MNHEY and CDR2 SVGAGI come from the germline V gene. The CDR3 loop is CASRIEGAGDNEQFF. The CDR3 nucleotides are TGTGCCAGCAGGATCGAGGGGGCTGGGGACAATGAGCAGTTCTTC.

The chain employs TRBV6-2 or TRBV6-3 and TRBJ2-7, with D unresolved. Per the germline V gene, CDR1 is MNHEY and CDR2 is SVGEGT. The CDR3 has 13 residues. Trimming stripped 0 bases from V and 4 bases from J, with 7 bases between. The CDR3 loop reads CASSYSTVYEQYF. The DNA of the CDR3 is TGTGCCAGCAGTTACTCGACGGTTTACGAGCAGTACTTC.

The rearrangement links TRBV10-3 to TRBJ2-7; 8 nucleotides agree with TRBD1. The CDR3 loop spans 13 amino acids. J was trimmed by 5 bases and V by 7 bases; bases with no gene match: 7. Looked up from germline, CDR1 is ENHRY and CDR2 is SYGVKD. CDR3 DNA sequence: TGTGCCATCAATCGCCAGGGGGCAGACGAGCAGTACTTC. Its protein is CAINRQGADEQYF.

In its sample, this clonotype was seen a few times. The chain is built from TRBV7-2 and TRBJ2-7; the match to TRBD2 covers 9 bases. The J call may be in error: the DNA end matches TRBJ2-5 better. The CDR3 length is 15 residues. Germline values: CDR1 SGHTA, CDR2 FQGNSA. DNA for the CDR3: TGTGCCAGCAGCTTAGGCGGGGGGGCCATACAGACCCAGTACTTC. Translation: CASSLGGGAIQTQYF.

The rearrangement links TRBV6-1 to TRBJ2-7; 8 nucleotides align to TRBD2. The CDR3 totals 16 residues. V was clipped by 4 bases and J by 0 bases; unmatched bases: 8. CDR1 and CDR2 from the germline V gene are MNHNS and SASEGT. For the CDR3, the DNA is TGTGCCAGCAGTGCTCGTACGGGGGGGATCTCCTACGAGCAGTACTTC. This encodes CASSARTGGISYEQYF.

This sequence joins TRBV7-9 and TRBJ2-3; 8 bases match TRBD2. Germline loops: CDR1 SEHNR, CDR2 FQNEAQ (reference sequence). The CDR3 contains 16 residues. V lost 1 base, J lost 10 bases, and 13 bases stayed unmatched. The DNA of the CDR3 is TGTGCCAGCAGCTTAGAGGGGAGCGGGGGCCGAAGGTCGCAGTATTTT. Amino acids: CASSLEGSGGRRSQYF.

This clonotype was counted ten times or more. CDR3 sequence: CASSGGSKETQYF. CDR3 bases: TGTGCCAGCAGCGGGGGGTCCAAAGAGACCCAGTACTTC. The genes are TRBV7-9 and TRBJ2-5, with D perhaps TRBD2 (6 bases). The CDR3 sequence is 13 residues long. CDR1 SEHNR and CDR2 FQNEAQ come from the germline V gene (reference sequence). Trimming took off 5 bases at V and 3 bases at J, with 10 bases between the two ends.

V gene TRBV6-2 or TRBV6-3 combines with J gene TRBJ2-5, with D perhaps matching TRBD1 (5 bases). The CDR3 consists of 14 residues. From germline, CDR1 is MNHEY and CDR2 SVGEGT. V was pared by 2 bases and J by 11 bases, with 18 bases between. CDR3 residues: CASSYRDRRDGQYF. The CDR3 nucleotides read TGTGCCAGCAGTTACCGCGACAGAAGAGACGGGCAGTACTTC.

The chain is built from TRBV5-4 and TRBJ2-3, with 7 nucleotides matching TRBD2. The CDR3 spans 17 residues. From germline, CDR1 is SGHNT and CDR2 YYREEE (reference sequence). V gave up 4 bases and J gave up 0 bases; unmatched junction bases: 11. CDR3 sequence reads: CASSLGGAGVSTDTQYF. The CDR3 nucleotides read TGTGCCAGCAGCCTCGGAGGGGCGGGGGTCAGCACAGATACGCAGTATTTT.

The chain uses TRBV21-1 and TRBJ1-2; the table's D call TRBD1 went unverified against the DNA. TRBV21-1 has pseudogene status. The CDR3 totals 14 residues. The CDR3 sequence: CATLVRGLSDGYTF. In DNA, the CDR3 is TGTGCCACCCTTGTCAGGGGACTAAGTGATGGCTACACCTTC.

This clonotype was counted only a few times. The CDR3 DNA follows: TGTGCCAGCAGCCAAGATCGGATAATACCACCCTACGAGCAGTACTTC. Translating gives CASSQDRIIPPYEQYF. The rearrangement uses TRBV14 and TRBJ2-7; D is unresolved. The CDR3 sequence is 16 residues long. CDR1 is SGHDN, CDR2 FVKESK, per germline. With 0 bases removed from V and 2 bases from J, the gap between germline ends came to 14 bases.

The V call is TRBV2, the J call TRBJ2-5, with D perhaps given as TRBD1 or TRBD2 (5 bases each). The V end was cut by 6 bases, the J end by 5 bases, with 13 bases between. The CDR3 extends over 13 amino acids. Looked up from germline, CDR1 is SNHLY and CDR2 is FYNNEI. The DNA for the CDR3 is TGTGCCAGCAGGGGACCCGTGCGGGAGACCCAGTACTTC. It encodes CASRGPVRETQYF.

This CDR3 reads CSGRTGGGNQPQHF. Here the CDR3 DNA reads TGCAGTGGTAGGACAGGGGGTGGCAATCAGCCCCAGCATTTT. The chain joins TRBV20-1 to TRBJ1-5, with 10 bases fitting TRBD1. In germline, CDR1 is DFQATT, CDR2 SNEGSKA (reference sequence). V trimming: 7 bases; J trimming: 2 bases; junction bases outside the gene matches: 5. This CDR3 is 14 amino acids long.

The chain has TRBV5-1 and TRBJ2-3, with 9 bases matching TRBD1. Germline V gene sequence: CDR1 SGHRS, CDR2 YFSETQ. The ends lost 0 bases at V and 10 bases at J; junction bases unmatched: 18. The CDR3 is 18 amino acids. The CDR3 DNA is TGCGCCAGCAGCTTGGGAACCACAGGGGGCGCAACAGCCGATGCGCAGTATTTT. Protein product: CASSLGTTGGATADAQYF.

The chain couples TRBV14 to TRBJ2-2; D perhaps matches TRBD1 (5 bases). V was cut by 1 base and J by 6 bases, with 9 bases left in between. Germline lookup yields CDR1 SGHDN and CDR2 FVKESK. The CDR3 loop spans 14 amino acids. The DNA of the CDR3 is TGTGCCAGCAGCCAAGTTTCCAGGGCCGGGGAGCTGTTTTTT. This encodes CASSQVSRAGELFF.

This clonotype came up once. CDR3 DNA: TGCGCCAGCAGCTTCTTGGACAGGGGTCCCTACGAGCAGTACTTC. It encodes CASSFLDRGPYEQYF. The V gene is TRBV5-1, the J gene TRBJ2-7, with 9 bases matching TRBD1. This CDR3 comprises 15 residues. Germline loops: CDR1 SGHRS, CDR2 YFSETQ. V was clipped by 2 bases and J by 2 bases; unmatched bases: 5.

The rearrangement links TRBV20-1 to TRBJ2-5, with D tentatively TRBD1 (6 bases). The ends were cut back, 6 bases at V and 2 bases at J, with 10 bases in the middle. The CDR3 is 12 residues long. Germline V lookup: CDR1 DFQATT, CDR2 SNEGSKA (reference sequence). In nucleotides, the CDR3 is TGCAGTGCACCGGACAGTCAAGAGACCCAGTACTTC. Amino acids: CSAPDSQETQYF.